The clone carrying this TCR beta chain has just a few counts. This sample is drawn from a study of regulatory T cells in long-lasting Graves disease. The sample's time point: persistent/refractory GD, antithyroid drugs over 5 years with positive TRAb. From PBMCs, RNA was extracted and then used to make the TCR library. Diagnoses of Graves' disease were made by American Thyroid Association guidelines. Germline values: CDR1 MNHEY, CDR2 SVGEGT. J was trimmed by 3 bases and V by 6 bases; bases with no gene match: 13. The CDR3 is 20 amino acids. Libraries of TCR beta came from iRepertoire HTBI primers plus Arm-PCR of CDR3 regions. Original analysis: From all samples, identification returned some 13 TRBJ and approximately 61 TRBV segments. TCRdb re-called the multiplex PCR reads through MiXCR, storing one row per CDR3 protein. The V and J calls and clone size come from TCRdb's table, not from the authors' own analysis. This sample has a few hundred thousand distinct CDR3 sequences, with roughly a fifth found just once.

The source of this sequence is a female donor with Graves disease. This sample comprised peripheral blood mononuclear cells (PBMCs), obtained when the disease was refractory, from a patient treated with antithyroid drugs. The gene calls are TRBV6-2 or TRBV6-3 and TRBJ2-6; TRBD2 matches at 14 bases. CDR3: CASSRIPGLAGVRGANVLTF. The CDR3 bases are TGTGCCAGCAGCCGAATACCGGGACTAGCGGGAGTACGTGGGGCCAACGTCCTGACTTTC.